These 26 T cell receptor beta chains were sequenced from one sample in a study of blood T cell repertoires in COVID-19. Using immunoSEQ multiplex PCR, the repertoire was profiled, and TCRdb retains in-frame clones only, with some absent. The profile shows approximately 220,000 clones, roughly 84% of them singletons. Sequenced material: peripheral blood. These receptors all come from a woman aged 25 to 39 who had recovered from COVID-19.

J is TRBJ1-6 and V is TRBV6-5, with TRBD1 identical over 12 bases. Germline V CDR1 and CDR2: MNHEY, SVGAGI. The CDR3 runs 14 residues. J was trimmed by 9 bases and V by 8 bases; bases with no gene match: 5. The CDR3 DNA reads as TGTGCCAGCGGGGGGGACAGGGGGCCTTCACCCCTCCACTTT. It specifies CASGGDRGPSPLHF.

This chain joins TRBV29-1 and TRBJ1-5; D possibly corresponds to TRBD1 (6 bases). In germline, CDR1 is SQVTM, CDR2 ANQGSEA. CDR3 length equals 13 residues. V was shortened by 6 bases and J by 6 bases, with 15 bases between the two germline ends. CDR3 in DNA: TGCAGCGTCGTCGGACAGACCGGTCAGCCCCAGCATTTT. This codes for CSVVGQTGQPQHF.

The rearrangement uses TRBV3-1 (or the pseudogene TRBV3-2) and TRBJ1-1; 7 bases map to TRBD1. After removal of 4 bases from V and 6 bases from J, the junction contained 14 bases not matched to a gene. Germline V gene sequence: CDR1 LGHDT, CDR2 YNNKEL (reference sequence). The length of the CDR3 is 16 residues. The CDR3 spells CASSPTHQGGKAEAFF. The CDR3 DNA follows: TGTGCCAGCAGCCCAACTCATCAGGGGGGTAAGGCTGAAGCTTTCTTT.

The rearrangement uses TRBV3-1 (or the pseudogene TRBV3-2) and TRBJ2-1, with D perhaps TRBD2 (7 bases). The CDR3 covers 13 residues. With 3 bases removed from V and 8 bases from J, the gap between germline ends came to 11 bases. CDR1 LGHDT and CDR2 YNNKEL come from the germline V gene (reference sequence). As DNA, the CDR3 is TGTGCCAGCAGCCAGGGAGGGGGACATGAGCAGTTCTTC. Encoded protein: CASSQGGGHEQFF.

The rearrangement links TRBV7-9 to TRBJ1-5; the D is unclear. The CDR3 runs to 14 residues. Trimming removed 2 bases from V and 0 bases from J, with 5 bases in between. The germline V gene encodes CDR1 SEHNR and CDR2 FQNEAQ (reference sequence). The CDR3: CASSLQFSNQPQHF. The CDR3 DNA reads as TGTGCCAGCAGCTTACAGTTTAGCAATCAGCCCCAGCATTTT.

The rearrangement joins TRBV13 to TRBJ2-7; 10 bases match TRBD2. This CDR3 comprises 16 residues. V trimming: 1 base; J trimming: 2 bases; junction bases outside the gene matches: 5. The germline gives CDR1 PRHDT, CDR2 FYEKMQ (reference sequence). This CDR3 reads CASSLEGLAGAYEQYF. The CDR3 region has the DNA TGTGCCAGCAGCTTAGAAGGGCTAGCGGGAGCCTACGAGCAGTACTTC.

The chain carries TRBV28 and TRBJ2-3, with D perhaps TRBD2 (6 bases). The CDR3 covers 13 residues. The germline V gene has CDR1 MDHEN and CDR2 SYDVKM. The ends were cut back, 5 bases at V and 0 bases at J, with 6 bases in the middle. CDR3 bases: TGTGCCAGCAGTAGCGGGAGCACAGATACGCAGTATTTT. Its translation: CASSSGSTDTQYF. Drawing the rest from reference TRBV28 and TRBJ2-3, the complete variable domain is DVKVTQSSRYLVKRTGEKVFLECVQDMDHENMFWYRQDPGLGLRLIYFSYDVKMKEKGDIPEGYSVSREKKERFSLILESASTNQTSMYLCASSSGSTDTQYFGPGTRLTVL.

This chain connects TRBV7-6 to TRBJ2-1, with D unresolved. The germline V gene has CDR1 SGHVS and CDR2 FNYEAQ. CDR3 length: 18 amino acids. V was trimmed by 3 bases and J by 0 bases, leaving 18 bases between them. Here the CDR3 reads CASSFRSAPTLSYNEQFF. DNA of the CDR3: TGTGCCAGCAGCTTTCGGTCTGCTCCAACCCTCTCCTACAATGAGCAGTTCTTC.

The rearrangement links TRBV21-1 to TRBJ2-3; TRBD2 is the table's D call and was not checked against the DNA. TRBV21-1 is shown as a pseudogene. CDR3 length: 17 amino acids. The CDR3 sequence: CASSKSVGSAFTDTQYF. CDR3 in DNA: TGTGCCAGCAGCAAATCGGTCGGGTCGGCTTTCACAGATACGCAGTATTTT.

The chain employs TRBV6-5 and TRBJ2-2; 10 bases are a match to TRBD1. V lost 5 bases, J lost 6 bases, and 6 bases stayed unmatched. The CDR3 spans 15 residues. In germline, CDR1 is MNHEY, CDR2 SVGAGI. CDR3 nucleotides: TGTGCCAGCAGTCAGACAGGGGGCGCGGCCGGGGAGCTGTTTTTT. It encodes CASSQTGGAAGELFF.

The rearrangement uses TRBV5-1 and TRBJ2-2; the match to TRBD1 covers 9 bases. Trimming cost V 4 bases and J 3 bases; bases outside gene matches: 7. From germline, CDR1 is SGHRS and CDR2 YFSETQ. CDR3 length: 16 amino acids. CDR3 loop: CASSTGTGGDTGELFF. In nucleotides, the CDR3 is TGCGCCAGCAGCACGGGTACAGGGGGCGACACCGGGGAGCTGTTTTTT.

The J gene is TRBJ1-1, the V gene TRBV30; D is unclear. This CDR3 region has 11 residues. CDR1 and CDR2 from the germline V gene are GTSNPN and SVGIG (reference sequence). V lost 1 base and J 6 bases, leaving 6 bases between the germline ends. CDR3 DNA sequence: TGTGCCTGGAGTGCGTGGCCTGAAGCTTTCTTT. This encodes CAWSAWPEAFF. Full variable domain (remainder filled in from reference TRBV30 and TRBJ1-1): SQTIHQWPATLVQPVGSPLSLECTVEGTSNPNLYWYRQAAGRGLQLLFYSVGIGQISSEVPQNLSASRPQDRQFILSSKKLLLSDSGFYLCAWSAWPEAFFGQGTRLTVV.

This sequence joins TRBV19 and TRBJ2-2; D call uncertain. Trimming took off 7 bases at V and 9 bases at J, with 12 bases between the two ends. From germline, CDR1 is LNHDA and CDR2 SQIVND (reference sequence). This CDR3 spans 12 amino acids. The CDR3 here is CASNEEHRELFF. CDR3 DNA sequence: TGTGCCAGTAACGAAGAGCACCGGGAGCTGTTTTTT. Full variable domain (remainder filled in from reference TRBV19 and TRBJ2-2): DGGITQSPKYLFRKEGQNVTLSCEQNLNHDAMYWYRQDPGQGLRLIYYSQIVNDFQKGDIAEGYSVSREKKESFPLTVTSAQKNPTAFYLCASNEEHRELFFGEGSRLTVL.

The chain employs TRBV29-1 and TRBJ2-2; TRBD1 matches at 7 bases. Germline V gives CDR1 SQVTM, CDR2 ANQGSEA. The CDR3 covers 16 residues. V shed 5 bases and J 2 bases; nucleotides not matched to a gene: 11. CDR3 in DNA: TGCAGCGTTCCAAAACGACAGGGAACCAACACCGGGGAGCTGTTTTTT. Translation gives CSVPKRQGTNTGELFF.

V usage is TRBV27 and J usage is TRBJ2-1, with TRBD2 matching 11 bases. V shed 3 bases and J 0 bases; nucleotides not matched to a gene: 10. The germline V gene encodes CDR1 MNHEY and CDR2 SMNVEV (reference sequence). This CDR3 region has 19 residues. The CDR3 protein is CASSLISPSGRLSYNEQFF. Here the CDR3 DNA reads TGTGCCAGCAGTTTGATTTCCCCTAGCGGGAGGCTCTCCTACAATGAGCAGTTCTTC.

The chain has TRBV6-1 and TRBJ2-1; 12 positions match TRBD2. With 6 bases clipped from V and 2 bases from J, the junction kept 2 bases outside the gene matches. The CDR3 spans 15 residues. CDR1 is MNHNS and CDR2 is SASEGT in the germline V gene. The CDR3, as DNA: TGTGCCAGCAGCAGGACTAGCGGGGCCTACAATGAGCAGTTCTTC. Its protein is CASSRTSGAYNEQFF.

This CDR3 reads CASSLGGAGQPQHF. CDR3 sequence (DNA): TGTGCCAGCAGCTTAGGAGGGGCGGGGCAGCCCCAGCATTTT. This chain joins TRBV7-2 and TRBJ1-5, with D perhaps TRBD1 (5 bases). The germline gives CDR1 SGHTA, CDR2 FQGNSA. This CDR3 is 14 amino acids long. V lost 1 base to trimming and J lost 7 bases, with 11 bases between them.

CDR3 amino acids: CAIRNTGGTEAFF. CDR3 bases: TGTGCCATCAGGAATACAGGGGGCACTGAAGCTTTCTTT. The chain recombines TRBV10-3 with TRBJ1-1; TRBD1 agrees at 8 bases. CDR1 is ENHRY and CDR2 is SYGVKD in the germline V gene. CDR3 length equals 13 residues. Trimming at V came to 6 bases and at J to 4 bases, leaving 4 bases not matched to a gene.

The CDR3 loop is CASSVAGREAFF. CDR3 DNA: TGTGCCAGCAGCGTAGCTGGCAGGGAAGCTTTCTTT. The V call is TRBV9, the J call TRBJ1-1; D call uncertain. Germline V gene data show CDR1 as SGDLS and CDR2 as YYNGEE. There are 12 residues in the CDR3. Trimming shortened V by 0 bases and J by 8 bases, and 8 bases separated the two germline ends.

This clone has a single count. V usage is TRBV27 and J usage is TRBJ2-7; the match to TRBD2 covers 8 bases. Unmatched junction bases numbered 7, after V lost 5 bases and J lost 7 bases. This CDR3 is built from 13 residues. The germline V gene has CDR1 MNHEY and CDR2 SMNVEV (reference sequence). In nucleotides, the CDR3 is TGTGCCAGCAGTCCGCGGACTAGCAATGAGCAGTACTTC. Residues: CASSPRTSNEQYF.

In nucleotides, the CDR3 is TGTGCCATCGGGGGGACAGGGGCTGAGAACACTGAAGCTTTCTTT. This encodes CAIGGTGAENTEAFF. J is TRBJ1-1 and V is TRBV10-3; TRBD1 aligns across 10 bases. The J segment lost 1 base and the V segment lost 8 bases, leaving 7 bases of the junction unmatched. The CDR3 extends over 15 amino acids. Germline CDR1 and CDR2: ENHRY and SYGVKD.

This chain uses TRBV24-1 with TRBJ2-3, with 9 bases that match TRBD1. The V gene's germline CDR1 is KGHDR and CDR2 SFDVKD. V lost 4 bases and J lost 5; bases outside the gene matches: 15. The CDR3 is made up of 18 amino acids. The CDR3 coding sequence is TGTGCCACCAGTGACCCCACCAAGGAACAGGGGGCTAGAGATACGCAGTATTTT. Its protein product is CATSDPTKEQGARDTQYF.

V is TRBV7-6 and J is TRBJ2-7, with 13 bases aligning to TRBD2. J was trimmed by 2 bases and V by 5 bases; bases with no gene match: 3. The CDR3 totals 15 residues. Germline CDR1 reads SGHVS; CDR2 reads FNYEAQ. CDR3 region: CASSQGLAGTYEQYF. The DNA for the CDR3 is TGTGCCAGCAGCCAGGGACTAGCGGGGACCTACGAGCAGTACTTC. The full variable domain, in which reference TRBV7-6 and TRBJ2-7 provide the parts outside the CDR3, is GAGVSQSPRYKVTKRGQDVALRCDPISGHVSLYWYRQALGQGPEFLTYFNYEAQQDKSGLPNDRFSAERPEGSISTLTIQRTEQRDSAMYRCASSQGLAGTYEQYFGPGTRLTVT.

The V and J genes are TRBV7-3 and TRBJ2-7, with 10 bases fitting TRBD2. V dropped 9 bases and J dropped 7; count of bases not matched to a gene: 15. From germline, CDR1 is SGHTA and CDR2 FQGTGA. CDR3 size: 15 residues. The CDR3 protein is CARPLLEREGKEQYF. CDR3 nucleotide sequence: TGTGCCAGGCCTCTGTTAGAGCGGGAGGGTAAAGAGCAGTACTTC.

The CDR3 DNA reads TGCAGTGCTAGTCCCACGGTCCGGGCTAGCGGGAGGGCCTGGGGCGAGCAGTACTTC. Protein sequence: CSASPTVRASGRAWGEQYF. The chain links TRBV20-1 to TRBJ2-7; 12 bases fit TRBD2. The length of the CDR3 is 19 residues. In germline, CDR1 is DFQATT, CDR2 SNEGSKA (reference sequence). V was pared by 3 bases and J by 6 bases, with 21 bases of the junction left unmatched.

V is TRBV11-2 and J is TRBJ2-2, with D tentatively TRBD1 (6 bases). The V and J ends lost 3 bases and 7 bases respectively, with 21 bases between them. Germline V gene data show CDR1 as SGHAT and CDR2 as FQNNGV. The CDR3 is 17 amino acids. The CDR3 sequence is CASSFGGQSFAGGELFF. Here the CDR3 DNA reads TGTGCCAGCAGCTTCGGAGGACAGTCCTTCGCCGGCGGGGAGCTGTTTTTT.